This T cell receptor beta chain was recovered during a study of T cell responses to AZD1222 COVID-19 vaccine. Generated by immunoSEQ multiplex PCR, the TCRdb table keeps only in-frame clones and is missing some. The sample consists of under 150,000 clones, approximately 85% of them appearing once. Trimming cost V 0 bases and J 7 bases, with 16 bases left between them. The CDR3 is 15 residues long. From germline, CDR1 is SGDLS and CDR2 YYNGEE. Points from the study as a whole: Two doses of AZD1222 preceded a rise in Spike-specific TCR breadth and depth. Females outnumbered males among donors, who were mostly white British; clonal diversity was possibly underestimated. Repertoires were collected only later (after the peak T cell response had occurred).

In regard to this clone: Its antigen is currently unknown.

The specimen comprised peripheral blood, sampled on day 0 of MenACWY control vaccination. The clonotype comes from an adult in good health. This chain joins TRBV9 and TRBJ1-2, with D maybe TRBD1 (6 bases). The CDR3, as DNA: TGTGCCAGCAGCGTAGAAAGTGGGGGCGTATTTGGCTACACCTTC. The encoded protein is CASSVESGGVFGYTF.